A single TCR beta chain is shown here with its context. This specimen comes from a study of blood T cell repertoires in COVID-19. At the level of the study: Collection of acute and convalescent COVID-19 samples took place in the United States, Italy and Spain.

This CDR3 is built from 16 residues. Germline V lookup: CDR1 MNHNS, CDR2 SASEGT. V lost 4 bases and J lost 3; bases outside the gene matches: 11. Authors' data handling: Estimation of nucleated cell counts relied on the amplification of reference gene primers. Using immunoSEQ multiplex PCR, the repertoire was profiled, and TCRdb retains in-frame clones only, with some absent. D and trimming come from the DNA, and the V and J calls and clone size come from that table. This table holds more than 150,000 clones, approximately 90% found once. Sequenced: peripheral blood. The sequence came from a woman in her sixties or seventies with COVID-19, enrolled during active disease. The gene calls are TRBV6-1 and TRBJ2-5, with TRBD1 matching 7 bases. The CDR3 protein is CASSAPQGYPKETQYF. CDR3 DNA sequence: TGTGCCAGCAGTGCCCCACAGGGGTACCCAAAAGAGACCCAGTACTTC.